These 21 T cell receptor beta chains were all obtained from the same sample, sequenced in a study of cytomegalovirus exposure and HLA in healthy donors (dated by TCRdb to about 2017). The library came from the immunoSEQ multiplex PCR assay. The multiplex PCR relied on a mix of 60 forward primers for TCR Vbeta segments and 13 reverse primers for TCR Jbeta segments. The immuneACCESS repertoire file appears here via TCRdb, limited to in-frame rearrangements. These files lack a portion of the clones; in checked studies, under half of the deficit traces to unresolved V genes, and the cause of the others is not known. This sample has approximately 110,000 clones in its table, and about 73% of those were observed once. The ten largest clones take up 8% to 8.5% of the sample. What was sequenced was PBMCs. These receptors were taken from a middle-aged woman in good health and CMV-seropositive.

The rearrangement links TRBV2 to TRBJ1-5, with a tentative D call TRBD1 (6 bases). From germline, CDR1 is SNHLY and CDR2 FYNNEI. This CDR3 comprises 16 residues. V was clipped by 5 bases and J by 4 bases, with 18 bases between them. The CDR3 sequence is CASSPQGGGLNQPQHF. The CDR3 region has the DNA TGTGCCAGCAGTCCACAGGGAGGGGGGTTAAATCAGCCCCAGCATTTT.

V is TRBV6-6 and J is TRBJ2-7; 7 nucleotides agree with TRBD2. The V gene end was trimmed by 5 bases and the J gene end by 4 bases; junction bases not matched to a gene: 5. This CDR3 region has 13 residues. From germline, CDR1 is MNHNY and CDR2 SVGAGI (reference sequence). The CDR3 sequence: CASSSPGGYEQYF. The CDR3 DNA is TGTGCCAGCAGTAGCCCGGGAGGATACGAGCAGTACTTC.

The chain links TRBV18 to TRBJ2-3; TRBD1 aligns across 7 bases. Germline CDR1 is KGHSH and CDR2 is LQKENI. This CDR3 contains 14 residues. V shed 3 bases, J shed 5 bases, and the junction held 5 bases outside the gene matches. As DNA, the CDR3 is TGTGCCAGCTCACCGTACTCAGGGGGAGATACGCAGTATTTT. It codes for CASSPYSGGDTQYF. The full variable domain, its missing parts supplied by reference TRBV18 and TRBJ2-3, is NAGVMQNPRHLVRRRGQEARLRCSPMKGHSHVYWYRQLPEEGLKFMVYLQKENIIDESGMPKERFSAEFPKEGPSILRIQQVVRGDSAAYFCASSPYSGGDTQYFGPGTRLTVL.

V is TRBV2 and J is TRBJ1-2, with 7 positions matching TRBD1. CDR3 length equals 13 residues. The ends lost 0 bases at V and 7 bases at J; junction bases unmatched: 2. Germline V gene sequence: CDR1 SNHLY, CDR2 FYNNEI. The CDR3 reads CASSEAGDSGYTF. The CDR3 nucleotides read TGTGCCAGCAGTGAAGCCGGGGACAGTGGCTACACCTTC.

The chain is built from TRBV11-1 and TRBJ1-1, with unresolved D. Germline lookup yields CDR1 SGHAT and CDR2 FQDESV (reference sequence). V was cut by 1 base and J by 5 bases, with 14 bases left in between. The CDR3 sequence is 15 residues long. CDR3 in amino acids: CASSLGAGGGTEAFF. In DNA form, the CDR3 reads TGTGCCAGCAGCTTAGGGGCTGGTGGCGGGACTGAAGCTTTCTTT. Full variable domain (outside the CDR3, taken from reference TRBV11-1 and TRBJ1-1): EAEVAQSPRYKITEKSQAVAFWCDPISGHATLYWYRQILGQGPELLVQFQDESVVDDSQLPKDRFSAERLKGVDSTLKIQPAELGDSAMYLCASSLGAGGGTEAFFGQGTRLTVV.

CDR3 region: CASSKMGLAGHYNEQFF. The CDR3 nucleotides read TGTGCCAGCAGCAAGATGGGACTAGCGGGGCACTACAATGAGCAGTTCTTC. This chain joins TRBV11-2 and TRBJ2-1; 13 nucleotides line up with TRBD2. This CDR3 has 17 residues. V gave up 5 bases and J gave up 3 bases; unmatched junction bases: 7. The germline CDR1 and CDR2 sequences are SGHAT and FQNNGV. The full variable domain, its missing parts supplied by reference TRBV11-2 and TRBJ2-1, is EAGVAQSPRYKIIEKRQSVAFWCNPISGHATLYWYQQILGQGPKLLIQFQNNGVVDDSQLPKDRFSAERLKGVDSTLKIQPAKLEDSAVYLCASSKMGLAGHYNEQFFGPGTRLTVL.

This clone has just a few counts. J is TRBJ2-3 and V is TRBV10-3; D not resolved. CDR3 length equals 14 residues. Trimming removed 4 bases from V and 3 bases from J, with 11 bases in between. Germline V CDR1 and CDR2: ENHRY, SYGVKD. CDR3 region: CAISGPTRTDTQYF. CDR3 DNA sequence: TGTGCCATCAGTGGACCGACTCGGACAGATACGCAGTATTTT.

This clone was seen more than once but under ten times. The gene calls are TRBV19 and TRBJ1-5, with no clear D. Trimming pared 0 bases from V and 4 bases from J, leaving 4 bases between. The CDR3 sequence is 13 residues long. From germline, CDR1 is LNHDA and CDR2 SQIVND (reference sequence). Here the CDR3 DNA reads TGTGCCAGTAGTATAGATCCGAATCAGCCCCAGCATTTT. Translating it yields CASSIDPNQPQHF.

This chain connects TRBV27 to TRBJ2-3; TRBD1 is a possible D gene (5 bases). Trimming took off 7 bases at V and 5 bases at J, with 13 bases between the two ends. The CDR3 sequence is 13 residues long. Germline loops: CDR1 MNHEY, CDR2 SMNVEV (reference sequence). The CDR3 loop reads CASTSWGGDTQYF. For the CDR3, the DNA is TGTGCCAGCACCTCGTGGGGCGGAGATACGCAGTATTTT.

This chain uses TRBV7-9 with TRBJ1-6, with TRBD1 matching 9 bases. Per germline, CDR1 SEHNR and CDR2 FQNEAQ (reference sequence). Trimming removed 3 bases from V and 11 bases from J; junction bases left unmatched: 8. The CDR3 sequence is 15 residues long. CDR3 sequence reads: CASSFETGGAAPLHF. In nucleotides, the CDR3 is TGTGCCAGCAGCTTCGAAACAGGGGGCGCAGCACCCCTCCACTTT.

The rearrangement uses TRBV6-5 and TRBJ1-2; possible D gene TRBD1, 6 bases. CDR1 MNHEY and CDR2 SVGAGI come from the germline V gene. The V end was cut by 6 bases, the J end by 4 bases, with 15 bases between. This CDR3 spans 14 amino acids. DNA of the CDR3: TGTGCCAGCAGGGCCGGGGCAGGGGCCTATGGCTACACCTTC. It translates to CASRAGAGAYGYTF.

Ten or more counts support this clone. Different DNA sequences within this sample yield the same CDR3. J is TRBJ2-3 and V is TRBV6-5; maybe TRBD1 (5 bases). Germline assignment: CDR1 MNHEY and CDR2 SVGAGI. Between the trimmed V and J ends, which lost 2 bases and 1 base, there was a span of 10 bases. The CDR3 consists of 15 residues. CDR3 sequence: CASSYDGAGTDTQYF. CDR3 nucleotides: TGTGCCAGCAGTTACGATGGGGCTGGCACAGATACGCAGTATTTT.

This clone was observed many times. The chain has TRBV19 and TRBJ2-1, with D maybe TRBD1 (6 bases). The V end was cut by 9 bases, the J end by 10 bases, with 22 bases between. The CDR3 runs to 14 residues. Germline V gene lookup returns CDR1 LNHDA and CDR2 SQIVND (reference sequence). CDR3: CASNSGQPVGEQFF. The CDR3, as DNA: TGTGCCAGCAACTCCGGACAGCCCGTGGGGGAGCAGTTCTTC. Full variable domain (outside the CDR3, taken from reference TRBV19 and TRBJ2-1): DGGITQSPKYLFRKEGQNVTLSCEQNLNHDAMYWYRQDPGQGLRLIYYSQIVNDFQKGDIAEGYSVSREKKESFPLTVTSAQKNPTAFYLCASNSGQPVGEQFFGPGTRLTVL.

On this clone itself: The conserved final phenylalanine or tryptophan is absent from the CDR3, which likely points to a read error. The chain joins TRBV18 to TRBJ1-1; TRBD1 matches 7 bases. The CDR3 is 15 residues long. The germline CDR1 and CDR2 sequences are KGHSH and LQKENI. V shed 8 bases, J shed 3 bases, and the junction held 12 bases outside the gene matches. The DNA for the CDR3 is TGTGCCAGCGGACCAAGACAGGGTATGGACACTGAAGCTTTCCTT. Its protein is CASGPRQGMDTEAFL.

This clone has a handful of counts. V and J are TRBV5-6 and TRBJ1-6; 10 bases line up with TRBD1. The CDR3 contains 15 residues. Germline loops: CDR1 SGHDT, CDR2 YYEEEE. The ends lost 4 bases at V and 10 bases at J; junction bases unmatched: 8. The CDR3 DNA follows: TGTGCCAGCAGCAATGACGGGACAGGGGAATCACCCCTCCACTTT. Its protein is CASSNDGTGESPLHF.

The chain links TRBV25-1 to TRBJ1-2; no reliable D call. The CDR3 has 10 amino acids. CDR1 and CDR2 from the germline V gene are MGHDK and SYGVNS. V was pared by 6 bases and J by 6 bases, with 5 bases between. DNA for the CDR3: TGTGCCAGCAGGGGAGATGGCTACACCTTC. The encoded protein is CASRGDGYTF.

The V and J genes are TRBV6-5 and TRBJ1-2; TRBD1 might be the D (6 bases). Germline CDR1 is MNHEY and CDR2 is SVGAGI. The V and J ends lost 1 base and 4 bases respectively, with 13 bases between them. The CDR3 is made up of 15 amino acids. Here the CDR3 reads CASSYLTGTSYGYTF. The CDR3 DNA is TGTGCCAGCAGTTACTTGACCGGGACATCCTATGGCTACACCTTC.

This clone was observed a handful of times. The V and J genes are TRBV6-6 and TRBJ1-4; 9 positions match TRBD1. The germline V gene has CDR1 MNHNY and CDR2 SVGAGI (reference sequence). V dropped 4 bases and J dropped 7; count of bases not matched to a gene: 10. CDR3 size: 16 residues. The CDR3 DNA reads TGTGCCAGCAGTTTACCGGGACAGGGACGACGTGAAAAACTGTTTTTT. Translated: CASSLPGQGRREKLFF.

This clone was seen more than once but under ten times. This sequence joins TRBV10-3 and TRBJ1-1, with 9 bases matching TRBD1. Germline CDR1 is ENHRY and CDR2 is SYGVKD. This CDR3 has 14 residues. J lost 4 bases, V lost 4 bases, and 4 bases had no gene match. DNA for the CDR3: TGTGCCATCAGTGGGACAGGGGACTCCACTGAAGCTTTCTTT. Translated, it gives CAISGTGDSTEAFF.

V usage is TRBV5-1 and J usage is TRBJ1-1; TRBD1 aligns across 7 bases. The V segment lost 0 bases and the J segment 11 bases; nucleotides outside the gene matches: 4. CDR3 length: 12 residues. From germline, CDR1 is SGHRS and CDR2 YFSETQ. DNA of the CDR3: TGCGCCAGCAGCTTGGGAAGGGGGCGGGCTTTCTTT. Amino acids: CASSLGRGRAFF. Full variable domain (outside the CDR3, taken from reference TRBV5-1 and TRBJ1-1): KAGVTQTPRYLIKTRGQQVTLSCSPISGHRSVSWYQQTPGQGLQFLFEYFSETQRNKGNFPGRFSGRQFSNSRSEMNVSTLELGDSALYLCASSLGRGRAFFGQGTRLTVV.

The chain uses TRBV11-2 and TRBJ1-1; maybe TRBD1 (6 bases). Per the germline V gene, CDR1 is SGHAT and CDR2 is FQNNGV. The germline V and J ends were trimmed by 4 bases and 1 base, with 10 bases remaining between them. This CDR3 spans 14 amino acids. The CDR3 loop reads CASSSQGQNTEAFF. For the CDR3, the DNA is TGTGCCAGCAGCTCGCAGGGACAGAACACTGAAGCTTTCTTT.